One and the same sample provided the 30 T cell receptor beta chains below, sequenced in a study of T-cell memory formation after mild COVID-19. From the 5' RACE reads, TCRdb called clonotypes with MiXCR, one entry per CDR3 protein. The sample yields roughly 120,000 distinct CDR3 sequences, approximately 15% seen once. The specimen was PBMCs or a T cell subset sorted from them (not recorded which). The source is an adult woman who had mild COVID-19 (a few samples of this study predate the infection). Cell type and time point are not known.

Notes on this clonotype: One end of the junction varies from germline; a read error may be responsible. This chain uses TRBV5-1 with TRBJ2-1, with a possible D match to TRBD1 (6 bases). The CDR3 totals 17 residues. The germline gives CDR1 SGHRS, CDR2 YFSETQ. The CDR3 coding sequence is TGCGCCAGCAGCTTGGGGCTTAGGGCCGTTAGGGACAATGAGCAGTTATTC. It specifies CASSLGLRAVRDNEQLF.

This clonotype has a count of ten or more. The rearrangement links TRBV5-5 to TRBJ1-2, with D unresolved. CDR3 length: 13 residues. Germline CDR1 is SGHKS and CDR2 is YYEKEE (reference sequence). Trimming removed 0 bases at V and 5 bases at J, with 8 bases between. CDR3 in amino acids: CASSLESGYGYTF. Here the CDR3 DNA reads TGTGCCAGCAGCTTGGAATCCGGGTATGGCTACACCTTC.

This clonotype appeared a few times. The chain is built from TRBV29-1 and TRBJ2-5; the D is unclear. Trimming removed 1 base from V and 4 bases from J, with 19 bases in between. Germline lookup yields CDR1 SQVTM and CDR2 ANQGSEA. The CDR3 totals 16 residues. CDR3 protein: CSVEGFAKTARETQYF. The CDR3 DNA is TGCAGCGTTGAAGGATTCGCCAAGACCGCAAGAGAGACCCAGTACTTC.

V usage is TRBV5-1 and J usage is TRBJ2-3; 7 nucleotides align to TRBD1. The CDR3 length is 15 residues. Germline V gene sequence: CDR1 SGHRS, CDR2 YFSETQ. V shed 4 bases, J shed 2 bases, and the junction held 7 bases outside the gene matches. The CDR3 spells CASSPGTVLTDTQYF. The CDR3 nucleotides read TGCGCCAGCAGCCCCGGGACAGTACTCACAGATACGCAGTATTTT.

This clonotype has just a few counts. The chain has TRBV6-2 or TRBV6-3 and TRBJ1-5, with D possibly being TRBD1 (5 bases). The germline V gene encodes CDR1 MNHEY and CDR2 SVGEGT. The CDR3 is made up of 14 amino acids. The ends were cut back, 8 bases at V and 4 bases at J, with 15 bases in the middle. The CDR3 DNA is TGTGCCAGCGAAGAAACAGGCGTTAATCAGCCCCAGCATTTT. The encoded protein is CASEETGVNQPQHF.

This clonotype appeared a few times. This chain uses TRBV7-2 with TRBJ2-5, with D tentatively TRBD2 (6 bases). Germline CDR1 and CDR2: SGHTA and FQGNSA. CDR3 length equals 16 residues. Trimming pared 1 base from V and 4 bases from J, leaving 16 bases between. Here the CDR3 reads CASSLGGRWRGETQYF. The CDR3 DNA sequence: TGTGCCAGCAGCTTAGGGGGTCGGTGGCGGGGAGAGACCCAGTACTTC.

The CDR3 region is CASSPLGDSYEQYF. CDR3 nucleotide sequence: TGCGCCAGCAGCCCCTTGGGGGACAGCTACGAGCAGTACTTC. The V gene is TRBV4-1, the J gene TRBJ2-7; 7 bases agree with TRBD1. V lost 4 bases and J lost 3; bases outside the gene matches: 6. The CDR3 has 14 amino acids. The germline V gene has CDR1 MGHRA and CDR2 YSYEKL.

The sample holds many counts of this clonotype. The chain recombines TRBV2 with TRBJ1-2; D call uncertain. V lost 7 bases, J lost 4 bases, and 13 bases lay in between. The CDR3 contains 13 residues. The V gene's germline CDR1 is SNHLY and CDR2 FYNNEI. The CDR3 reads CASNHALGYGYTF. CDR3 DNA: TGTGCCAGCAACCATGCCCTAGGCTATGGCTACACCTTC. Complete variable domain (other parts from reference TRBV2 and TRBJ1-2): EPEVTQTPSHQVTQMGQEVILRCVPISNHLYFYWYRQILGQKVEFLVSFYNNEISEKSEIFDDQFSVERPDGSNFTLKIRSTKLEDSAMYFCASNHALGYGYTFGSGTRLTVV.

This clonotype was detected only a few times. The chain couples TRBV5-1 to TRBJ2-5; 7 nucleotides align to TRBD1. The V gene end was trimmed by 1 base and the J gene end by 4 bases; junction bases not matched to a gene: 10. There are 16 residues in the CDR3. CDR1 is SGHRS and CDR2 is YFSETQ in the germline V gene. The CDR3 protein is CASSLRRQGGIETQYF. CDR3 in DNA: TGCGCCAGCAGCTTGAGAAGACAGGGTGGAATAGAGACCCAGTACTTC.

The genes are TRBV5-1 and TRBJ2-7; TRBD1 matches 10 bases. V lost 2 bases and J lost 2; bases outside the gene matches: 16. CDR1 is SGHRS and CDR2 is YFSETQ in the germline V gene. This CDR3 comprises 19 residues. In DNA form, the CDR3 reads TGCGCCAGCAGCTTAAGCGAGGGGGACAGGGGTGTCCCCGCCTACGAGCAGTACTTC. Translation gives CASSLSEGDRGVPAYEQYF.

The J gene is TRBJ1-2, the V gene TRBV14; TRBD1 aligns across 10 bases. CDR1 is SGHDN and CDR2 is FVKESK in the germline V gene. V was clipped by 5 bases and J by 6 bases; unmatched bases: 6. The CDR3 consists of 14 residues. DNA of the CDR3: TGTGCCAGCAGCTCGGGACAGGGGAGACATGGCTACACCTTC. Translation gives CASSSGQGRHGYTF.

This clonotype has just a few counts. The chain recombines TRBV7-9 with TRBJ2-7; 12 nucleotides agree with TRBD2. The germline CDR1 and CDR2 sequences are SEHNR and FQNEAQ (reference sequence). The V gene end was trimmed by 4 bases and the J gene end by 3 bases; junction bases not matched to a gene: 4. The CDR3 is 15 residues long. The CDR3 sequence is CASSSRLAGVYEQYF. The CDR3 DNA reads as TGTGCCAGCAGCTCCAGACTAGCGGGAGTCTACGAGCAGTACTTC.

The rearrangement joins TRBV2 to TRBJ2-1; TRBD2 agrees at 9 bases. The CDR3 extends over 14 amino acids. Germline-derived CDR1 and CDR2 are SNHLY and FYNNEI. V lost 8 bases, J lost 9 bases, and 11 bases stayed unmatched. The CDR3 loop reads CASHGEREAPEQFF. The CDR3 coding sequence is TGTGCCAGCCACGGGGAGCGGGAGGCCCCTGAGCAGTTCTTC.

This clonotype came up a few times. V usage is TRBV12-3 or TRBV12-4 and J usage is TRBJ2-3, with 10 bases that match TRBD2. The CDR3 sequence is 14 residues long. V trimming: 7 bases; J trimming: 4 bases; junction bases outside the gene matches: 5. The CDR3 is CASTPSGRADTQYF. CDR3 nucleotide sequence: TGTGCCAGCACCCCTAGCGGGAGAGCAGATACGCAGTATTTT.

This clonotype has only a few counts. The chain combines TRBV10-3 with TRBJ2-7; D may be TRBD1 (6 bases). CDR3 length: 15 residues. Germline-derived CDR1 and CDR2 are ENHRY and SYGVKD. The ends were cut back, 3 bases at V and 7 bases at J, with 19 bases in the middle. The CDR3 nucleotides read TGTGCCATCAGTGATTTGGTTGGACAGCTGGGGGAGCAGTACTTC. It specifies CAISDLVGQLGEQYF.

This clonotype was recorded a few times. The V and J genes are TRBV9 and TRBJ2-7, with D possibly TRBD1 on 6 matching bases. Deletions cut 4 bases from V and 0 bases from J, with 14 bases between. The CDR3 is 15 residues long. Per germline, CDR1 SGDLS and CDR2 YYNGEE. CDR3 residues: CASSPRTESSYEQYF. The CDR3 nucleotides read TGTGCCAGCAGCCCCCGGACAGAGAGCTCCTACGAGCAGTACTTC.

This rearrangement joins TRBV6-5 to TRBJ2-5, with D maybe TRBD1 (5 bases). V lost 5 bases and J lost 4, with 17 bases in between. This CDR3 contains 15 residues. The germline gives CDR1 MNHEY, CDR2 SVGAGI. CDR3 bases: TGTGCCAGCAGTAAGACAGTGGGCGAGAGAGAGACCCAGTACTTC. The encoded protein is CASSKTVGERETQYF.

The CDR3: CASSHGTGEAFGYTF. DNA for the CDR3: TGTGCCAGCAGTCACGGGACAGGGGAGGCCTTCGGCTACACCTTC. This rearrangement joins TRBV6-6 to TRBJ1-2; 10 bases are shared with TRBD1. From germline, CDR1 is MNHNY and CDR2 SVGAGI (reference sequence). The CDR3 has 15 residues. With V trimmed by 5 bases and J by 8 bases, 11 bases remained unmatched.

This clonotype was detected a few times. CDR3: CSVVQEGITDTQYF. Here the CDR3 DNA reads TGCAGCGTCGTCCAGGAAGGAATCACAGATACGCAGTATTTT. The rearrangement joins TRBV29-1 to TRBJ2-3; D unclear. Trimming took off 6 bases at V and 2 bases at J, with 15 bases between the two ends. The CDR3 is 14 residues long. CDR1 is SQVTM and CDR2 is ANQGSEA in the germline V gene.

The chain's CDR3 is CASRNSTGSFF. Written as DNA, the CDR3 is TGTGCCAGCAGAAATTCGACAGGGTCTTTCTTT. The gene calls are TRBV6-6 and TRBJ1-1, with 7 bases that match TRBD1. Trimming at V came to 6 bases and at J to 12 bases, leaving 7 bases not matched to a gene. The germline V gene has CDR1 MNHNY and CDR2 SVGAGI (reference sequence). CDR3 length equals 11 residues.

The chain couples TRBV4-1 to TRBJ1-1; the D is unclear. Germline values: CDR1 MGHRA, CDR2 YSYEKL. This CDR3 contains 15 residues. V was trimmed by 4 bases and J by 2 bases, leaving 14 bases between them. The CDR3 nucleotides are TGCGCCAGCAGCCCCTTAGTAAAGGGAAACACTGAAGCTTTCTTT. It yields the protein CASSPLVKGNTEAFF.

The table lists this clonotype with a few counts. V is TRBV12-3 or TRBV12-4 and J is TRBJ1-2; possible D gene TRBD1, 5 bases. The length of the CDR3 is 14 residues. Trimming shortened V by 5 bases and J by 3 bases, and 13 bases separated the two germline ends. Written as DNA, the CDR3 is TGTGCCAGCAGTCCGCCGGGACTTTACTATGGCTACACCTTC. This codes for CASSPPGLYYGYTF.

This clonotype turned up a few times. V usage is TRBV14 and J usage is TRBJ1-6; D is unclear. Trimming stripped 3 bases from V and 5 bases from J, with 11 bases between. Germline loops: CDR1 SGHDN, CDR2 FVKESK. The CDR3 totals 15 residues. The CDR3 nucleotides read TGTGCCAGCAGCCATGGCCAGAGTAATAATTCACCCCTCCACTTT. It translates to CASSHGQSNNSPLHF.

In this sample, this clonotype turned up a few times. J is TRBJ1-3 and V is TRBV7-2, with D unresolved. The length of the CDR3 is 13 residues. Looked up from germline, CDR1 is SGHTA and CDR2 is FQGNSA. Trimming pared 4 bases from V and 4 bases from J, leaving 8 bases between. The CDR3 DNA is TGTGCCAGCAGCTGGAGTACGGGAAACACCATATATTTT. Protein sequence: CASSWSTGNTIYF. Full variable domain (rest looked up from reference TRBV7-2 and TRBJ1-3): GAGVSQSPSNKVTEKGKDVELRCDPISGHTALYWYRQSLGQGLEFLIYFQGNSAPDKSGLPSDRFSAERTGGSVSTLTIQRTQQEDSAVYLCASSWSTGNTIYFGEGSWLTVV.

This clonotype was counted between two and nine times. The chain joins TRBV12-3 or TRBV12-4 to TRBJ2-7; 8 bases align to TRBD1. V lost 5 bases to trimming and J lost 3 bases; unmatched junction nucleotides: 3. The CDR3 is 13 amino acids. CDR3 DNA: TGTGCCAGCAGTCCGGACAGGGACTACGAGCAGTACTTC. Its protein product is CASSPDRDYEQYF.

The chain combines TRBV4-1 with TRBJ1-1; D perhaps matches TRBD1 (5 bases). The CDR3 has 16 residues. The V gene lost 3 bases and the J gene lost 1 base, with 15 bases spanning the gap. CDR1 and CDR2 from the germline V gene are MGHRA and YSYEKL. This chain's CDR3 is CASSQGITTANTEAFF. In nucleotides, the CDR3 is TGCGCCAGCAGCCAGGGGATCACGACAGCGAACACTGAAGCTTTCTTT.

This clonotype turned up a few times. The V and J genes are TRBV10-3 and TRBJ1-1; D remains unclear. The CDR3 loop spans 13 amino acids. Germline CDR1 ENHRY, CDR2 SYGVKD. V was trimmed by 0 bases and J by 5 bases, leaving 7 bases between them. The CDR3 sequence: CAISESWRTEAFF. The CDR3 coding sequence is TGTGCCATCAGTGAGTCTTGGAGAACTGAAGCTTTCTTT.

This clonotype occurred a few times. The chain employs TRBV19 and TRBJ1-1; 9 bases agree with TRBD1. The length of the CDR3 is 16 residues. The J segment lost 0 bases and the V segment lost 10 bases, leaving 12 bases of the junction unmatched. CDR1 LNHDA and CDR2 SQIVND come from the germline V gene (reference sequence). The CDR3 nucleotides read TGTGCCACCAGCGTTGGGACAGGGAGGTTGAACACTGAAGCTTTCTTT. Encoded protein: CATSVGTGRLNTEAFF.

This clonotype was counted ten times or more. In nucleotides, the CDR3 is TGTGCCAGCAGCTTAGAGCAGGTCAATTCACCCCTCCACTTT. It encodes CASSLEQVNSPLHF. The V and J genes are TRBV7-9 and TRBJ1-6, with D unclear. The V gene lost 1 base and the J gene lost 7 bases, with 8 bases spanning the gap. Germline lookup yields CDR1 SEHNR and CDR2 FQNEAQ (reference sequence). The CDR3 is 14 amino acids. Complete variable domain (other parts from reference TRBV7-9 and TRBJ1-6): DTGVSQNPRHKITKRGQNVTFRCDPISEHNRLYWYRQTLGQGPEFLTYFQNEAQLEKSRLLSDRFSAERPKGSFSTLEIQRTEQGDSAMYLCASSLEQVNSPLHFGNGTRLTVT.

Only a few counts were recorded for this clonotype. The rearrangement uses TRBV5-1 and TRBJ2-2; D not resolved. The germline gives CDR1 SGHRS, CDR2 YFSETQ. Trimming left V 0 bases short and J 6 bases short, with 6 bases between. This CDR3 is 13 amino acids long. CDR3 sequence (DNA): TGCGCCAGCAGCTTGGTGGGTGCCGGGGAGCTGTTTTTT. Translation: CASSLVGAGELFF.